Listed here is a single TCR beta chain. CD45RA+ naive and CD45RA-negative memory subsets were separated from CD4+ cells. TCRdb's table, derived via immunoSEQ multiplex PCR, lists solely in-frame clones and lacks some. The table records about 340,000 clones, more than 60% of them present only once. These data are taken from a study of shared clonotypes between healthy human individuals. Study at large: For every donor, three CD4 naive, three CD4 memory, two CD8 naive and one CD8 memory plates were used.

The CDR3 loop spans 11 amino acids. Germline V CDR1 and CDR2: WNHNN, SYGVQD (reference sequence). Trimming shortened V by 3 bases and J by 5 bases, and 2 bases separated the two germline ends. The chain joins TRBV10-1 to TRBJ2-1, with D unclear. This sequence was found in a man aged 25 to 45 in good health. Sequences were obtained from memory CD4+ T cells sorted from blood. As to subset: CD45RA-negative fraction. The CDR3 bases are TGCGCCAGCAGTGAAGACAATGAGCAGTTCTTC. As protein: CASSEDNEQFF.